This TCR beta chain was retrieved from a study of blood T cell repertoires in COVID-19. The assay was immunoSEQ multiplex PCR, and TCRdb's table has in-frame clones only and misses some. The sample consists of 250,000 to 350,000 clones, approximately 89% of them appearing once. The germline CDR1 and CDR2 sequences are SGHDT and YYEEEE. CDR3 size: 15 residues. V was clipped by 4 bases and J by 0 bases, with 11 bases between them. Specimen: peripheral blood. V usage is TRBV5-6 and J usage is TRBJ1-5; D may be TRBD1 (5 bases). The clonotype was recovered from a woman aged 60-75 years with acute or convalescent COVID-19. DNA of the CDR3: TGTGCCAGCAGCCGGGGACTTTATAGCAATCAGCCCCAGCATTTT. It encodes CASSRGLYSNQPQHF.